This is a list of T cell receptor beta chains from one sample in a study of T cell changes during pregnancy in multiple sclerosis. The table came from immunoSEQ multiplex PCR; TCRdb's copy has only in-frame clones and leaves some out. The table lists around 69,000 clones, approximately 90% of them singletons. Sequenced here: peripheral blood, sampled in the third trimester of pregnancy. Every receptor here comes from a female donor with multiple sclerosis, enrolled in a pregnancy study. Each CDR3 is given with its conserved first and last residue. A D gene is named only where the DNA matches it firmly. A clone size is listed for some rows: how often the clone was seen (once, few, many), or a class if it is expanded.

DNA: TGCAGCGTCGGGGGGGACACTGAAGCTTTCTTT
CDR3: CSVGGDTEAFF
size: NA
V: TRBV29-1
J: TRBJ1-1
D: NA

DNA: TGTGCCACCGGTTTAGGGGGCTATGGGTACAATGAGCAGTTCTTC
CDR3: CATGLGGYGYNEQFF
size: NA
V: TRBV25-1
J: TRBJ2-1
D: TRBD1

DNA: TGTGCCAGCCACCCCCGACAGCCCTATAGCAATCAGCCCCAGCATTTT
CDR3: CASHPRQPYSNQPQHF
size: NA
V: TRBV19
J: TRBJ1-5
D: NA

DNA: TGTGCCAGCAGCGACGTACAGGGGTGGAATTCACCCCTCCACTTT
CDR3: CASSDVQGWNSPLHF
size: NA
V: TRBV7-9
J: TRBJ1-6
D: TRBD1

DNA: TGTGCCAGCAGCCCTCCGAACAACAACTATGGCTACACCTTC
CDR3: CASSPPNNNYGYTF
size: NA
V: TRBV13
J: TRBJ1-2
D: NA

DNA: TGCGCCAGCAGCCAAGATTCTTACAATGAGCAGTTCTTC
CDR3: CASSQDSYNEQFF
size: once
V: TRBV4-3
J: TRBJ2-1
D: NA

DNA: TGCGCCAGCAGCCAATCCGTGGCTAGCGGGGAAGAGACCCAGTACTTC
CDR3: CASSQSVASGEETQYF
size: NA
V: TRBV4-1
J: TRBJ2-5
D: TRBD2

DNA: TGCAGCGTCGCCCCTGAAGGGACAGGCTTCTCTGGGGCCAACGTCCTGACTTTC
CDR3: CSVAPEGTGFSGANVLTF
size: NA
V: TRBV29-1
J: TRBJ2-6
D: TRBD1

DNA: TGCGCCAGCAGTCAAATTAGGGACAACACGTACGAGCAGTACTTC
CDR3: CASSQIRDNTYEQYF
size: NA
V: TRBV10-2
J: TRBJ2-7
D: NA

DNA: TGTGCCAGCTCACTAGTTCCCGGCACAGATACGCAGTATTTT
CDR3: CASSLVPGTDTQYF
size: NA
V: TRBV6-4
J: TRBJ2-3
D: NA

DNA: TGTGCCAGCAGGCCGGGACTTATCACAGATACGCAGTATTTT
CDR3: CASRPGLITDTQYF
size: NA
V: TRBV6-5
J: TRBJ2-3
D: NA

DNA: TGTGCCAGCAGCGGGGTGGGGGGTTGGGAGCAGTACTTC
CDR3: CASSGVGGWEQYF
size: NA
V: TRBV7-2
J: TRBJ2-7
D: NA

DNA: TGTGCCAGCAGTGAAGCTGGGGACACCTCTGGGGCCAACGTCCTGACTTTC
CDR3: CASSEAGDTSGANVLTF
size: NA
V: TRBV2
J: TRBJ2-6
D: NA

DNA: TGTGCCAGTAGTCCCTCGGGCCAGGCCGTCGGGGCCCTCCACTTT
CDR3: CASSPSGQAVGALHF
size: NA
V: TRBV19
J: TRBJ1-6
D: NA

DNA: TGTGCCAGCAGCCCGACCAAGGACAGGGTTCGCGAAAAACTGTTTTTT
CDR3: CASSPTKDRVREKLFF
size: NA
V: TRBV21-1
J: TRBJ1-4
D: NA

DNA: TGTGCCTGGAGCGCGGGGGGGGGCCTACGGGGTACGCAGTATTTT
CDR3: CAWSAGGGLRGTQYF
size: NA
V: TRBV30
J: TRBJ2-3
D: TRBD2

DNA: TGTGCCAGCAGCCGGGGACTAGCGGGGGGGAGGATCACAGATACGCAGTATTTT
CDR3: CASSRGLAGGRITDTQYF
size: NA
V: TRBV11-3
J: TRBJ2-3
D: TRBD2

DNA: TGTGCCAGCTCGGGGATTACCTATAATTCACCCCTCCACTTT
CDR3: CASSGITYNSPLHF
size: NA
V: TRBV19
J: TRBJ1-6
D: NA

DNA: TGCGCCAGCAGCCAGGGACAGGTACAATTGGGAAAACTGTTTTTT
CDR3: CASSQGQVQLGKLFF
size: NA
V: TRBV4-1
J: TRBJ1-4
D: TRBD1

DNA: TGCGCCAGTAGTTGGGACAGGGAATCACCCCTCCACTTT
CDR3: CASSWDRESPLHF
size: medium-sized
V: TRBV10-1
J: TRBJ1-6
D: TRBD1

DNA: TGTGCCAGCAGCTCGGCTAGCGGGGGAATTCAAGAGACCCAGTACTTC
CDR3: CASSSASGGIQETQYF
size: NA
V: TRBV5-4
J: TRBJ2-5
D: TRBD2

DNA: TGTGCCAGCAGGAGCGGGGGGACCGGGGAGCTGTTTTTT
CDR3: CASRSGGTGELFF
size: NA
V: TRBV14
J: TRBJ2-2
D: TRBD2

DNA: TGCGCCAGCAGCTGGACTGTCGCAGAGGGGGTCTACGAGCAGTACTTC
CDR3: CASSWTVAEGVYEQYF
size: NA
V: TRBV5-1
J: TRBJ2-7
D: NA

DNA: TGTGCCAGCAGTGACAACTCTGGGGCCAACGTCCTGACTTTC
CDR3: CASSDNSGANVLTF
size: NA
V: TRBV6-1
J: TRBJ2-6
D: NA

DNA: TGTGCCAGCAGTCCCCGGACAGGGTTTCATGAGCAGTTCTTC
CDR3: CASSPRTGFHEQFF
size: once
V: TRBV28
J: TRBJ2-1
D: TRBD1

DNA: TGTGCCAGCAGTTCTTGGGGCCCCGAAAAACTGTTTTTT
CDR3: CASSSWGPEKLFF
size: NA
V: TRBV6-5
J: TRBJ1-4
D: NA

DNA: TGTGCCAGCAGATACACAGGGGGTAGCTATGGCTACACCTTC
CDR3: CASRYTGGSYGYTF
size: NA
V: TRBV11-2
J: TRBJ1-2
D: TRBD1

DNA: TGTGCCAGTAGTATTCGGCCAGGGGTACGCGAAAAACTGTTTTTT
CDR3: CASSIRPGVREKLFF
size: NA
V: TRBV19
J: TRBJ1-4
D: NA

DNA: TGCGCCAGCAGCGAATGGGGACAGGGATATGGCTACACCTTC
CDR3: CASSEWGQGYGYTF
size: NA
V: TRBV5-1
J: TRBJ1-2
D: TRBD1

DNA: TGTGCCTGGATTCCGGTCTACAATGAGCAGTTCTTC
CDR3: CAWIPVYNEQFF
size: NA
V: TRBV30
J: TRBJ2-1
D: NA

DNA: TGTGCCAGCAGCTTTAACAGGGACTCTGGAAACACCATATATTTT
CDR3: CASSFNRDSGNTIYF
size: NA
V: TRBV11-2
J: TRBJ1-3
D: NA

DNA: TGTGCCAGCAGCTTGGCCGGGAGAAACTATGGCTACACCTTC
CDR3: CASSLAGRNYGYTF
size: once
V: TRBV5-4
J: TRBJ1-2
D: NA

DNA: TGTGCCTGGAGTGCCCGGAGGAACACTGAAGCTTTCTTT
CDR3: CAWSARRNTEAFF
size: NA
V: TRBV30
J: TRBJ1-1
D: NA

DNA: TGTGCCAGCAGCTCCCGACAGGGATCGGATGGCTACACCTTC
CDR3: CASSSRQGSDGYTF
size: NA
V: TRBV7-6
J: TRBJ1-2
D: TRBD1

DNA: TGCGCCAGCAGCTTGTCCGTACAGGGGGCTGCCGGGGGCGAGCAGTACTTC
CDR3: CASSLSVQGAAGGEQYF
size: NA
V: TRBV5-1
J: TRBJ2-7
D: TRBD1